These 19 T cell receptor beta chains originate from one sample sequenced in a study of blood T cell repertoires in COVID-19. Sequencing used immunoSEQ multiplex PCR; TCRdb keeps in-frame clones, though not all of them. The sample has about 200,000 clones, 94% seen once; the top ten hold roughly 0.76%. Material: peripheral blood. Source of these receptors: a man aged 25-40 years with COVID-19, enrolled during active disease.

CDR3 residues: CASSSRKIYEQYF. In DNA form, the CDR3 reads TGTGCCAGCAGTTCGCGAAAGATTTACGAGCAGTACTTC. The chain uses TRBV12-3 or TRBV12-4 and TRBJ2-7; D not resolved. The CDR3 runs to 13 residues. V dropped 4 bases and J dropped 4 bases, with 11 bases sitting between them.

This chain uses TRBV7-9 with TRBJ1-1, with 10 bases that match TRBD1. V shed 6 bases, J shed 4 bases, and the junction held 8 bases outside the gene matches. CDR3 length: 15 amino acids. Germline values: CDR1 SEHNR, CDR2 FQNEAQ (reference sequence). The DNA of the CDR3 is TGTGCCAGCAGGGGTTTTGGGACAGGGGTCACTGAAGCTTTCTTT. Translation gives CASRGFGTGVTEAFF.

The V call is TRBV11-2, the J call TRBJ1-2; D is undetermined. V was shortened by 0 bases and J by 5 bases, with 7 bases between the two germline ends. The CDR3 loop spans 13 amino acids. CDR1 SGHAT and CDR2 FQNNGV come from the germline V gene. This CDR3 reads CASSLEAVYGYTF. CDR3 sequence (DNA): TGTGCCAGCAGCTTAGAGGCGGTTTATGGCTACACCTTC.

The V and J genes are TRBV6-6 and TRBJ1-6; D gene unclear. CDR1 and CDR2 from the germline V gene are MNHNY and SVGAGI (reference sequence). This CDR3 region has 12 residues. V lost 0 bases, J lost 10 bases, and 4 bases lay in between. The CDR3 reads CASSYSGSPLHF. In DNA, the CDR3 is TGTGCCAGCAGTTACTCGGGCTCACCCCTCCACTTT.

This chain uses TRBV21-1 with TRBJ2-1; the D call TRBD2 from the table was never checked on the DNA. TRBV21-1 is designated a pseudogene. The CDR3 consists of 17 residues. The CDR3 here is CASSKVCGAYSYNEQFF. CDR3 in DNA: TGTGCCAGCAGCAAAGTTTGCGGGGCCTATTCCTACAATGAGCAGTTCTTC.

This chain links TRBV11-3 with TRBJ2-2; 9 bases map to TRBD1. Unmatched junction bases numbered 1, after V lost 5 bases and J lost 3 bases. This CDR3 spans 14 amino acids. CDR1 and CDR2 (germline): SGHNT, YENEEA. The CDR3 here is CASSGTGYTGELFF. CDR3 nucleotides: TGTGCCAGCAGCGGGACAGGGTACACCGGGGAGCTGTTTTTT.

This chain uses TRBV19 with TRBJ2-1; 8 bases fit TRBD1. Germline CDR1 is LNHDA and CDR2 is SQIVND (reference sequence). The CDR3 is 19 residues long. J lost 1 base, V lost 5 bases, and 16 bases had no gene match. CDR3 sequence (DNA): TGTGCCAGTAGTGCCCGGACAGGGCTCATTGAGAAGTCCTACAATGAGCAGTTCTTC. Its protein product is CASSARTGLIEKSYNEQFF.

The CDR3 nucleotides read TGTGCCAGCAGCTTAGTTCAGGGCTTGGGCACTGAAGCTTTCTTT. Translating gives CASSLVQGLGTEAFF. The chain links TRBV11-2 to TRBJ1-1; a weak D match, TRBD1 (5 bases). Germline V CDR1 and CDR2: SGHAT, FQNNGV. Trimming stripped 1 base from V and 4 bases from J, with 13 bases between. The CDR3 consists of 15 residues.

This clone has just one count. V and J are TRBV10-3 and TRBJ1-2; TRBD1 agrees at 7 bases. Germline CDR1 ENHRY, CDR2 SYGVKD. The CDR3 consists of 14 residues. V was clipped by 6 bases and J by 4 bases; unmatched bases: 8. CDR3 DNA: TGTGCCATCAGGATGACAGGGACGAGCTATGGCTACACCTTC. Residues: CAIRMTGTSYGYTF.

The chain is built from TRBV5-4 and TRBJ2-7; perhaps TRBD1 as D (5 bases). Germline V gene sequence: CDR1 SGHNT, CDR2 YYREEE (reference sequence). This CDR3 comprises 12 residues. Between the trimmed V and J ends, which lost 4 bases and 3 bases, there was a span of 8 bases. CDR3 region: CASSVDSYEQYF. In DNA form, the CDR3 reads TGTGCCAGCAGCGTCGACAGCTACGAGCAGTACTTC.

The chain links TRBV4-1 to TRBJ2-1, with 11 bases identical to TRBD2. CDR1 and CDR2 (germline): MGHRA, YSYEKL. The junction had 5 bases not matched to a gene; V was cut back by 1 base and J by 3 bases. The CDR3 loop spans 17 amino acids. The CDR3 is CASSQGLAGSVYNEQFF. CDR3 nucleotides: TGCGCCAGCAGCCAAGGACTAGCGGGGTCCGTCTACAATGAGCAGTTCTTC.

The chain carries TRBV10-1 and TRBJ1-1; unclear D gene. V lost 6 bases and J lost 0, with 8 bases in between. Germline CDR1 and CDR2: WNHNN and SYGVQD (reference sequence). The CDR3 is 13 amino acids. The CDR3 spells CASRRNLNTEAFF. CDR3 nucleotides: TGCGCCAGCAGGCGCAACTTGAACACTGAAGCTTTCTTT.

The chain's CDR3 is CASSIGFRGGEQFF. The DNA for the CDR3 is TGTGCCAGTAGTATTGGTTTCAGGGGCGGTGAGCAGTTCTTC. V and J are TRBV19 and TRBJ2-1, with D perhaps matching TRBD1 (6 bases). The CDR3 is made up of 14 amino acids. V dropped 3 bases and J dropped 9 bases, with 15 bases sitting between them. Germline V gives CDR1 LNHDA, CDR2 SQIVND (reference sequence).

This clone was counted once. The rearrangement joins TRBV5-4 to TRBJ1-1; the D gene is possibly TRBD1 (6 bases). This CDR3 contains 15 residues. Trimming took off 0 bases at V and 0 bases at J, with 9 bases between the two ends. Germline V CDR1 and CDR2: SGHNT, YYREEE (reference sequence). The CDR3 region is CASSLAGHVNTEAFF. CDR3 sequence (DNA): TGTGCCAGCAGCTTGGCGGGACACGTGAACACTGAAGCTTTCTTT.

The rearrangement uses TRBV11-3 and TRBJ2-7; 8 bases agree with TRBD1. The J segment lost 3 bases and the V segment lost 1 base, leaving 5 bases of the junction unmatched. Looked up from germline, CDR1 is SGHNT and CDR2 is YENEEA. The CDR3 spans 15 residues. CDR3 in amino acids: CASSLGQGPGYEQYF. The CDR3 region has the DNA TGTGCCAGCAGCTTAGGACAGGGGCCGGGCTACGAGCAGTACTTC.

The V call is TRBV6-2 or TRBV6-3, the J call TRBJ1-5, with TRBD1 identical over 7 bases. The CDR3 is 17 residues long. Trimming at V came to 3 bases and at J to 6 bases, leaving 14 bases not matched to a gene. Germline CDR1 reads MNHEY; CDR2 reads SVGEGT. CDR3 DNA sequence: TGTGCCAGCAGTTATAGGACGGTACAGGGGTCGGTTCAGCCCCAGCATTTT. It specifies CASSYRTVQGSVQPQHF.

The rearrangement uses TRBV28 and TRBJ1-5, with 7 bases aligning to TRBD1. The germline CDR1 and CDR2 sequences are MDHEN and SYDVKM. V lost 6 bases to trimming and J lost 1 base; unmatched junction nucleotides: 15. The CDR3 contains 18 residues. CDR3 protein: CASSPSALGQVSNQPQHF. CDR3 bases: TGTGCCAGCAGCCCTAGTGCTCTCGGACAGGTCAGCAATCAGCCCCAGCATTTT.

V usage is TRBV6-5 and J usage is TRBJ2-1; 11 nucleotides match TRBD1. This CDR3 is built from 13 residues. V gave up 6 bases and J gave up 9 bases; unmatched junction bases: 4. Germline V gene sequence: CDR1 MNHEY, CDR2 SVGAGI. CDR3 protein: CASSQDRGREQFF. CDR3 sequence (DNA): TGTGCCAGCAGCCAGGACAGGGGGCGTGAGCAGTTCTTC.

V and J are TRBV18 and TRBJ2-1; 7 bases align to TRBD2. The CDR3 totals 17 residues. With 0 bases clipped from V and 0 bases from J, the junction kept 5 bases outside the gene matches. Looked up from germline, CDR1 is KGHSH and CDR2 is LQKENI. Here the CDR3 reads CASSPPPSGDSYNEQFF. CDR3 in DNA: TGTGCCAGCTCACCACCCCCTAGCGGAGACTCCTACAATGAGCAGTTCTTC.